These 3 T cell receptor beta chains came from one sample sequenced in a study of T cells in women clearing cervical HPV infection. Profiled with immunoSEQ multiplex PCR; TCRdb holds only in-frame clones, not every one. This listing includes tens of thousands of clones. The sample comprised blood buffy coat. The receptor set was obtained from a woman aged 18-70 years with a cervical HPV16 infection that either progressed to CIN3+ or cleared (not recorded which).

Note on this clone: The read is 3 residues too short to cover the CDR3 end, so that end is filled in from the germline J gene. V is TRBV10-3 and J is TRBJ1-4, with TRBD1 as a possible D gene (6 bases). CDR3 length equals 15 residues. CDR1 and CDR2 (germline): ENHRY, SYGVKD. Trimming removed 6 bases from V and 7 bases from J, with 18 bases in between. The CDR3 bases that were read are TGTGCCATCAGCCCCAGCGGGGGGGCCGGTGAAAAA. Amino acids: CAISPSGGAGEK. The entire CDR3 protein reads CAISPSGGAGEKLFF.

About this clone: The CDR3 goes on 3 residues after the read ends, and that part is filled in from the germline J gene. The V call is TRBV10-1, the J call TRBJ2-3; maybe TRBD1 (8 bases). Germline CDR1 and CDR2: WNHNN and SYGVQD (reference sequence). The CDR3 totals 15 residues. This chain's CDR3 is CASSEQRTGRETQYF. Partial CDR3 DNA: TGCGCCAGCAGTGAGCAACGGACAGGGAGGGAGACG.

CDR3 protein: CAWSEGQNYGQYF. The CDR3 DNA, read in part, is TGTGCCTGGAGTGAGGGACAGAACTATGGT. This chain links TRBV30 with TRBJ2-4, with 7 bases matching TRBD1. Coverage ceases 3 residues before the CDR3 finishes, and the germline J gene fills in the end. Germline V lookup: CDR1 GTSNPN, CDR2 SVGIG (reference sequence). The CDR3 is 13 residues long.